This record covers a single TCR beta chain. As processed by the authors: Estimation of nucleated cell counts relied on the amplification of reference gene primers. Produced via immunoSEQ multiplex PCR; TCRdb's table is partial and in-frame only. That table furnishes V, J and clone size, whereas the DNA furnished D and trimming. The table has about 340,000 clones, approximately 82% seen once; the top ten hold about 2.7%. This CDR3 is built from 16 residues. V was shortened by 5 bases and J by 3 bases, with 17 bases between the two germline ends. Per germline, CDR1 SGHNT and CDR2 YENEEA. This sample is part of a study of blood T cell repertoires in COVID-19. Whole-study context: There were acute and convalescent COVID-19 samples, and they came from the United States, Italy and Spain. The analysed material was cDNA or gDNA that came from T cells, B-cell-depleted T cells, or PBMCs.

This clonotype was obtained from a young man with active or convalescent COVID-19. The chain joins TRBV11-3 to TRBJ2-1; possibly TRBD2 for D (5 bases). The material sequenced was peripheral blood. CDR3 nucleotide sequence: TGTGCCAGCAGCCGATCCGGGGAAGGGAACTACAATGAGCAGTTCTTC. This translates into CASSRSGEGNYNEQFF. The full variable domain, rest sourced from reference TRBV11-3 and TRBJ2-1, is EAGVVQSPRYKIIEKKQPVAFWCNPISGHNTLYWYLQNLGQGPELLIRYENEEAVDDSQLPKDRFSAERLKGVDSTLKIQPAELGDSAVYLCASSRSGEGNYNEQFFGPGTRLTVL.